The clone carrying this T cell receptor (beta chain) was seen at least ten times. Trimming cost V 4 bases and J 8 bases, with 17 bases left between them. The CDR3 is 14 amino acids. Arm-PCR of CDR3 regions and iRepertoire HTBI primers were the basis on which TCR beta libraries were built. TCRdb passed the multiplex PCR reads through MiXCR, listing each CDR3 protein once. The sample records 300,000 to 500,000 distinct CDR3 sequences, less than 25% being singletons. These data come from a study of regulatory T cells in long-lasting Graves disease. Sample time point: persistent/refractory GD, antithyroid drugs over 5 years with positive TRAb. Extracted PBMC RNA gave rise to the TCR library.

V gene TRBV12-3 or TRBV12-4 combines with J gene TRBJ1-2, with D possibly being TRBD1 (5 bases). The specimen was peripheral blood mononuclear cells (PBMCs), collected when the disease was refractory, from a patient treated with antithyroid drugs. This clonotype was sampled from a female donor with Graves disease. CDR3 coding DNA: TGTGCCAGCAGTTCCGAGAGGGGTATTGAAGGCTACACCTTC. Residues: CASSSERGIEGYTF.